This T cell receptor beta chain was obtained from a study of neoadjuvant nivolumab and ipilimumab in lung cancer. Findings and limits, study-wide: Only two of four nivolumab-treated tumors gained richness and clonality by surgery.

Profiling relied on immunoSEQ multiplex PCR, and the TCRdb table lists in-frame clones only, not all of them. The sample holds some 37,000 clones, 89% seen once. With respect to this clone: The antigen is unknown.

Here the sequenced sample was peripheral blood, taken before neoadjuvant nivolumab, alone or with ipilimumab. The source is an adult with non-small cell lung cancer.

This CDR3 reads CASSVGPSGSPDEQFF. The CDR3 DNA reads as TGTGCCAGCAGCGTAGGGCCTAGCGGGAGTCCGGATGAGCAGTTCTTC. V usage is TRBV9 and J usage is TRBJ2-1; TRBD2 aligns across 10 bases. The CDR3 totals 16 residues. Per germline, CDR1 SGDLS and CDR2 YYNGEE. V trimming: 0 bases; J trimming: 8 bases; junction bases outside the gene matches: 8.